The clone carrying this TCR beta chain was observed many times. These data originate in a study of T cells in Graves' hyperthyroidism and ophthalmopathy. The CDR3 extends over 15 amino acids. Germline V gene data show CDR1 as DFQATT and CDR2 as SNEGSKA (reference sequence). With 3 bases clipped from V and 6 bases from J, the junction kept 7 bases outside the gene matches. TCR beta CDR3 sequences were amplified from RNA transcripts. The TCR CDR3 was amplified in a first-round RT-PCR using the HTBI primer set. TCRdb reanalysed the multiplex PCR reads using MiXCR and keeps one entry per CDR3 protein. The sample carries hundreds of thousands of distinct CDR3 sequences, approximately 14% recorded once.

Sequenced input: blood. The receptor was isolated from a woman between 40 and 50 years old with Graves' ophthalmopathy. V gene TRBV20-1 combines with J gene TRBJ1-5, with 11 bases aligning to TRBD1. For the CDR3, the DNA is TGCAGTGCTAGCAGGGGGACAGGGGGTAGTCAGCCCCAGCATTTT. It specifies CSASRGTGGSQPQHF.